Ten or more counts support the clone carrying this T cell receptor (beta chain). The antigen remains undetermined. The sample belongs to a study of T-cell reconstitution after alpha-beta-depleted transplantation in children. Per the germline V gene, CDR1 is ENHRY and CDR2 is SYGVKD. V was cut by 10 bases and J by 2 bases, with 14 bases left in between. The CDR3 is 14 residues long. Unique molecular identifiers tagged the TCRbeta library. TCRdb re-called the PCR reads through MiXCR, storing one row per CDR3 protein. The table lists hundreds of thousands of distinct CDR3 sequences, over 10% of them singletons. Overall study findings and caveats: T-cell counts and diversity were attributed mostly to newly produced T cells one year after transplant. About two months after transplant, alpha-beta T cells reportedly came from several hundred expanded graft clones. At day 60, the high TCRbeta diversity found in some patients originated from recipient T cells and thymic progenitors that had survived.

The TCR was taken from a girl aged 2-10 years with congenital amegakaryocytic thrombocytopenia, due to receive a stem cell transplant. Sequenced material: PBMCs, taken before TCRalphabeta/CD19-depleted stem cell transplant. The chain links TRBV10-3 to TRBJ2-2; D may be TRBD1 or TRBD2 (5 bases each). The CDR3 loop reads CATVLGPNTGELFF. The CDR3 DNA follows: TGTGCCACCGTCCTGGGACCAAACACCGGGGAGCTGTTTTTT.